These 11 T cell receptor beta chains were sequenced from one sample in a study of shared clonotypes between healthy human individuals. TCRdb's copy holds only in-frame clones and misses some; the assay was immunoSEQ multiplex PCR. Of over 1.4 million clones detected, roughly 96% appear once; the ten largest clones hold approximately 1%. Sample: naive CD4+ T cells sorted from blood. As to subset: CD45RA+ positively selected. The receptors were gathered from a man aged 30 to 39 in good health.

Only a few counts were recorded for this clone. V gene TRBV5-4 combines with J gene TRBJ1-2; D remains unclear. This CDR3 spans 11 amino acids. V was clipped by 6 bases and J by 2 bases, with 5 bases between them. The V gene's germline CDR1 is SGHNT and CDR2 YYREEE (reference sequence). The CDR3: CASTNNYGYTF. The CDR3 DNA is TGTGCCAGCACCAACAACTATGGCTACACCTTC.

The rearrangement uses TRBV20-1 and TRBJ1-2, with a weak D call TRBD1 (6 bases). There are 11 residues in the CDR3. Germline CDR1 DFQATT, CDR2 SNEGSKA (reference sequence). V was pared by 6 bases and J by 13 bases, with 18 bases between. The CDR3 nucleotides read TGCAGTGCGCCGGGACAAGGAGAGACCACCTTC. Its protein product is CSAPGQGETTF.

This CDR3 is CASSPGGGLNTEAFF. Written as DNA, the CDR3 is TGTGCCAGCTCACCAGGCGGCGGACTGAACACTGAAGCTTTCTTT. The chain combines TRBV18 with TRBJ1-1, with no clear D. CDR3 length: 15 residues. The V end lost 2 bases, the J end lost 0 bases, and 10 bases lay between the germline ends. CDR1 and CDR2 (germline): KGHSH, LQKENI.

The rearrangement joins TRBV19 to TRBJ1-2; TRBD1 matches at 8 bases. This CDR3 region has 15 residues. The germline V gene has CDR1 LNHDA and CDR2 SQIVND (reference sequence). Trimming at V came to 4 bases and at J to 7 bases, leaving 11 bases not matched to a gene. The CDR3 nucleotides read TGTGCCAGTAGTAGCCCCGGACAGGGAATCGCTGGCTACACCTTC. It encodes CASSSPGQGIAGYTF.

This clone was recorded once. This sequence joins TRBV5-1 and TRBJ2-7, with D tentatively TRBD1 or TRBD2 (5 bases each). Trimming removed 1 base from V and 3 bases from J, with 20 bases in between. CDR3 length: 17 amino acids. The germline gives CDR1 SGHRS, CDR2 YFSETQ. The CDR3 sequence is CASSLSPTGTDLYEQYF. The DNA for the CDR3 is TGCGCCAGCAGCTTGTCCCCTACCGGGACCGATCTCTACGAGCAGTACTTC.

The rearrangement uses TRBV7-2 and TRBJ1-2, with TRBD1 identical over 10 bases. Looked up from germline, CDR1 is SGHTA and CDR2 is FQGNSA. The CDR3 is made up of 13 amino acids. V dropped 5 bases and J dropped 12; count of bases not matched to a gene: 9. The CDR3 DNA reads TGTGCCAGCAGCCCGGGACAGGGGTATATTAACACCTTC. Translating gives CASSPGQGYINTF.

The chain combines TRBV28 with TRBJ2-1; 8 bases align to TRBD2. The CDR3 loop spans 15 amino acids. Germline-derived CDR1 and CDR2 are MDHEN and SYDVKM. V was clipped by 7 bases and J by 2 bases; unmatched bases: 7. CDR3 loop: CASTRGGGPYNEQFF. The CDR3 DNA reads TGTGCCAGCACCCGGGGGGGAGGGCCCTACAATGAGCAGTTCTTC.

The rearrangement links TRBV19 to TRBJ1-2, with D maybe TRBD1 (5 bases). Germline V gene lookup returns CDR1 LNHDA and CDR2 SQIVND (reference sequence). The CDR3 extends over 17 amino acids. Trimming took off 3 bases at V and 4 bases at J, with 21 bases between the two ends. The CDR3 here is CASSIHGTRDLVYGYTF. CDR3 coding DNA: TGTGCCAGTAGTATCCATGGAACCAGGGATCTTGTCTATGGCTACACCTTC.

V is TRBV10-3 and J is TRBJ2-3; no definite D call. The germline CDR1 and CDR2 sequences are ENHRY and SYGVKD. The CDR3 length is 14 residues. V gave up 3 bases and J gave up 2 bases, with 9 bases separating them. The CDR3 loop is CAISDRLDTDTQYF. CDR3 DNA sequence: TGTGCCATCAGTGATCGTTTGGACACAGATACGCAGTATTTT.

V gene TRBV28 combines with J gene TRBJ2-5; D is uncertain. In germline, CDR1 is MDHEN, CDR2 SYDVKM. This CDR3 has 15 amino acids. Between the trimmed V and J ends, which lost 2 bases and 7 bases, there was a span of 17 bases. CDR3 in DNA: TGTGCCAGCAGTTTAAACTTACCCGGCTCTCGGACCCAGTACTTC. It yields the protein CASSLNLPGSRTQYF.

This chain joins TRBV28 and TRBJ1-4; a weak D match, TRBD1 (6 bases). Looked up from germline, CDR1 is MDHEN and CDR2 is SYDVKM. CDR3 length: 14 amino acids. The germline V and J ends were trimmed by 6 bases and 7 bases, with 15 bases remaining between them. In nucleotides, the CDR3 is TGTGCCAGCAGATTACAGGGTTTGGGTGAAAAACTGTTTTTT. Its protein is CASRLQGLGEKLFF.